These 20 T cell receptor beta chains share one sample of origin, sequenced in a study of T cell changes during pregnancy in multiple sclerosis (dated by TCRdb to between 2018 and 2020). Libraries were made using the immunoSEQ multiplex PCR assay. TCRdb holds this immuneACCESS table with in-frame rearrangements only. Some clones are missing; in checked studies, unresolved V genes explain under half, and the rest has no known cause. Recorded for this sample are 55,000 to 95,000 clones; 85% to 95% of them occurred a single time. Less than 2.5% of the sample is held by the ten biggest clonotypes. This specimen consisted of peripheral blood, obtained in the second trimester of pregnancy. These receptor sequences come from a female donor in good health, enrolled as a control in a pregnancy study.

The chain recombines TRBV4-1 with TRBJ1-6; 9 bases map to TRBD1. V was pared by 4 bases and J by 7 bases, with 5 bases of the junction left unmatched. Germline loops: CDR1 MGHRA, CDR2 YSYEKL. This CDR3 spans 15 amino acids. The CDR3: CASSLAGTGNSPLHF. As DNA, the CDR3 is TGCGCCAGCAGCCTAGCCGGGACAGGGAATTCACCCCTCCACTTT.

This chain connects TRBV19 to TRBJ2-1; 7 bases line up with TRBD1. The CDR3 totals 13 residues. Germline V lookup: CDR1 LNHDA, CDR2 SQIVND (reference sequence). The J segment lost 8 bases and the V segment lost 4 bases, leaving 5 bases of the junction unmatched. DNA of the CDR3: TGTGCCAGTAGTAGGACAGGAGTCGATGAGCAGTTCTTC. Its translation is CASSRTGVDEQFF.

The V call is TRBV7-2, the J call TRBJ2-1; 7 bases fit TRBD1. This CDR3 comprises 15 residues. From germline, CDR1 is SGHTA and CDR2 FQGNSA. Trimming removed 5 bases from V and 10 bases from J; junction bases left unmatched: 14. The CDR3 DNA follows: TGTGCCAGCAGCCCTCGACAGGGTGCCCTCCGGGAGCAGTTCTTC. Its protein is CASSPRQGALREQFF.

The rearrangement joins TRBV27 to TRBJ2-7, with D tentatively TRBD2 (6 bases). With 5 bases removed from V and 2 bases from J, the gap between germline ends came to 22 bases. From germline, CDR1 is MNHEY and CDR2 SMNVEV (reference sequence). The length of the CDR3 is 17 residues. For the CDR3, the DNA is TGTGCCAGCAGTCTAGTGGAGGGTGGATCCCCTGCCTACGAGCAGTACTTC. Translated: CASSLVEGGSPAYEQYF.

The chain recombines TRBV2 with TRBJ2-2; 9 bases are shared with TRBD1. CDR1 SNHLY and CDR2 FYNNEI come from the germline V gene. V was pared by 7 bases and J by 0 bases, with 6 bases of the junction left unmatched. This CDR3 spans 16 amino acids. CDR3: CASTHRTGANTGELFF. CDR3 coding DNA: TGTGCCAGCACCCATAGGACAGGGGCGAACACCGGGGAGCTGTTTTTT.

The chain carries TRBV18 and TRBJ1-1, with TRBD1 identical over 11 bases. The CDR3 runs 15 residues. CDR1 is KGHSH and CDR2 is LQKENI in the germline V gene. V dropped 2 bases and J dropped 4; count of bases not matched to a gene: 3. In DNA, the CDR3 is TGTGCCAGCTCACCAGGGGACAGGGGGGTCACTGAAGCTTTCTTT. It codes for CASSPGDRGVTEAFF.

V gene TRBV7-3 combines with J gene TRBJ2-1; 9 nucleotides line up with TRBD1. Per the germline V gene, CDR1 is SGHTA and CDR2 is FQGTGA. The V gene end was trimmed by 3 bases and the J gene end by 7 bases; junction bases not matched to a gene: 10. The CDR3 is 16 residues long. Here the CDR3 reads CASSFTDRGAFNEQFF. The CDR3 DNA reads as TGTGCCAGCAGCTTTACCGACAGGGGGGCTTTTAATGAGCAGTTCTTC.

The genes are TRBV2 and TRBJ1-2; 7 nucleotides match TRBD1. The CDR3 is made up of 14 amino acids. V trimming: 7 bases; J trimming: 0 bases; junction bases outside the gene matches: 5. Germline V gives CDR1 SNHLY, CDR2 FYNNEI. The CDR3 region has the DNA TGTGCCAGCAACCCCGGGACAGCTAACTATGGCTACACCTTC. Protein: CASNPGTANYGYTF.

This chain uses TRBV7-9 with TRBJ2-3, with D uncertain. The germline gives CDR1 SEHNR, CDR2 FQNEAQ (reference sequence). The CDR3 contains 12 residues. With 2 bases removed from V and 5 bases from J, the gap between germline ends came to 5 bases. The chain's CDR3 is CASSLPGDTQYF. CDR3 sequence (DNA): TGTGCCAGCAGCTTACCCGGAGATACGCAGTATTTT.

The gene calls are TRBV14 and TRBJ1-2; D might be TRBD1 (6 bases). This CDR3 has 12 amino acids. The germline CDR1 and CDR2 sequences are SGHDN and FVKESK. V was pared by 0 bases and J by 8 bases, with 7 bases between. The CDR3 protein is CASSQDRGGYTF. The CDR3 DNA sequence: TGTGCCAGCAGCCAAGACAGGGGCGGCTACACCTTC.

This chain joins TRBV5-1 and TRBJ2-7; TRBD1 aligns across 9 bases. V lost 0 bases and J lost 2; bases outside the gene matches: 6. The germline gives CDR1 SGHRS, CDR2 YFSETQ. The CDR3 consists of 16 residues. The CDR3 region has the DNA TGCGCCAGCAGCTTGGCCCCGGGACAGGGAACCTACGAGCAGTACTTC. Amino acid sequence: CASSLAPGQGTYEQYF.

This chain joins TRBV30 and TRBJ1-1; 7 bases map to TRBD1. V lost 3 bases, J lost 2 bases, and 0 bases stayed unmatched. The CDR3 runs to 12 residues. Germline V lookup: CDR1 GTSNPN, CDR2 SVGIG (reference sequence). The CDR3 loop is CAWRGGNTEAFF. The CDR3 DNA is TGTGCCTGGAGAGGGGGCAACACTGAAGCTTTCTTT.

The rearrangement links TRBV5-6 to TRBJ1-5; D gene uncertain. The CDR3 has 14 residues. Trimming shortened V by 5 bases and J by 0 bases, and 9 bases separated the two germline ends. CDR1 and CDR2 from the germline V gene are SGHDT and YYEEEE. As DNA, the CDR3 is TGTGCCAGCAGATTTGAGCGTAGCAATCAGCCCCAGCATTTT. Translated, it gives CASRFERSNQPQHF. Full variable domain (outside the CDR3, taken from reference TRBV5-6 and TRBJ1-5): DAGVTQSPTHLIKTRGQQVTLRCSPKSGHDTVSWYQQALGQGPQFIFQYYEEEERQRGNFPDRFSGHQFPNYSSELNVNALLLGDSALYLCASRFERSNQPQHFGDGTRLSIL.

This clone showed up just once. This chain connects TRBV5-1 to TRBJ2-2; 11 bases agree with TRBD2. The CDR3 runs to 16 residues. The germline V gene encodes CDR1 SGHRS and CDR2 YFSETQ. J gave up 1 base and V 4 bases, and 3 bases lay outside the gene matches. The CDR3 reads CASSILAGGNTGELFF. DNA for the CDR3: TGCGCCAGCAGCATCCTAGCGGGGGGGAACACCGGGGAGCTGTTTTTT. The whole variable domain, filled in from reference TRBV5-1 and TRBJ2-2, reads KAGVTQTPRYLIKTRGQQVTLSCSPISGHRSVSWYQQTPGQGLQFLFEYFSETQRNKGNFPGRFSGRQFSNSRSEMNVSTLELGDSALYLCASSILAGGNTGELFFGEGSRLTVL.

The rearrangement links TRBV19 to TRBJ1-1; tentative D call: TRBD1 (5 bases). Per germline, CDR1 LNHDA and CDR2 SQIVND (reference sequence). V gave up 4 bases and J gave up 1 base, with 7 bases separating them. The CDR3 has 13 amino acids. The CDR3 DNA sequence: TGTGCCAGTAGTACCGGACAGAACACTGAAGCTTTCTTT. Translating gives CASSTGQNTEAFF.

DNA of the CDR3: TGTGCCAGCAGTTTACGAGGGAGCAATCAGCCCCAGCATTTT. It yields the protein CASSLRGSNQPQHF. J is TRBJ1-5 and V is TRBV27; D gene unclear. Per the germline V gene, CDR1 is MNHEY and CDR2 is SMNVEV (reference sequence). V was cut by 2 bases and J by 1 base, with 6 bases left in between. This CDR3 contains 14 residues.

The CDR3 sequence is CASSRTGERGYTF. DNA of the CDR3: TGCGCCAGCAGCCGGACAGGGGAGCGTGGCTACACCTTC. V and J are TRBV5-1 and TRBJ1-2; 9 bases align to TRBD1. The J segment lost 7 bases and the V segment lost 4 bases, leaving 5 bases of the junction unmatched. This CDR3 has 13 amino acids. Per germline, CDR1 SGHRS and CDR2 YFSETQ.

In nucleotides, the CDR3 is TGTGCCAGCAGTAATAGTCCTGAAGCTTTCTTT. Translation gives CASSNSPEAFF. This chain joins TRBV2 and TRBJ1-1; D unclear. The CDR3 totals 11 residues. Germline V gene lookup returns CDR1 SNHLY and CDR2 FYNNEI. V lost 5 bases and J lost 6, with 7 bases in between.

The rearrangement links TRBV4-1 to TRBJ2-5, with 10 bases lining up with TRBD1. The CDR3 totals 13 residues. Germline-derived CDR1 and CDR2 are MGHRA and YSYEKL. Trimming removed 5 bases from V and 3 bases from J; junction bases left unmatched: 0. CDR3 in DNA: TGCGCCAGCAGCGGACAGGGGGAAGAGACCCAGTACTTC. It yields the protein CASSGQGEETQYF.

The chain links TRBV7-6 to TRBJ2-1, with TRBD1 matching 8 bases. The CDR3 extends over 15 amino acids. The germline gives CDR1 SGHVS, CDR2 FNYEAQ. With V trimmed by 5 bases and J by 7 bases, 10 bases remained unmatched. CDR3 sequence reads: CASSPRTGSRNEQFF. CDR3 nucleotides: TGTGCCAGCAGCCCGCGGACAGGGTCGCGGAATGAGCAGTTCTTC.